The clone carrying this T cell receptor (beta chain) was seen at least ten times. Its matching antigen is unknown. This specimen belongs to a study of blood T cells in healthy people across ages. Study-wide context: About one barcoded beta molecule was captured per two T cells (by template switching).

Primers used in a second PCR of about 7 to 12 cycles were a sample-barcoded 5' primer and a J-beta primer mix. From the 5' RACE reads, TCRdb called clonotypes with MiXCR, one entry per CDR3 protein. The table has about 670,000 distinct CDR3 sequences, over 40% seen once; the top ten hold roughly 14%. Trimming took 3 bases from V and 0 from J, leaving 12 bases between them. Germline V gene data show CDR1 as DFQATT and CDR2 as SNEGSKA (reference sequence). The CDR3 is made up of 14 amino acids. Study outcomes and limitations: Donors of long life had a larger count of naive CD4+ cells and greater diversity than aged donors.

The rearrangement links TRBV20-1 to TRBJ2-7, with D perhaps matching TRBD2 (5 bases). The sequence was obtained from a woman aged 80 or older in good health. The sample consisted of blood. CDR3 loop: CSARSRVLSYEQYF. DNA for the CDR3: TGCAGTGCTAGGTCGCGGGTCCTCTCCTACGAGCAGTACTTC.